This paragraph reports one T cell receptor (beta chain). Which antigen it targets is not known. The sample holds no much larger clone one base away, and base qualities are not on file. This entry comes from a study of T cell changes during pregnancy in multiple sclerosis (dated by TCRdb to between 2019 and 2020). For the study in its entirety: The study looked at changes in the T cell repertoire across pregnancy in women with multiple sclerosis.

The library was generated by the immunoSEQ multiplex PCR assay. The source is immuneACCESS, and TCRdb retained only in-frame sequences with V and J called. Part of the clones is not carried over; for the studies checked, unresolved V genes explain less than half of this, and the remainder is unexplained. Counted in this sample were around 71,000 clones; roughly 92% of them appeared once. The top ten clones comprise roughly 1.2% of the sample. V and J are truncated by 4 bases and 2 bases respectively, leaving an intervening sequence of 9 bases. From the cysteine up to the phenylalanine, the CDR3 has a length of 15 residues. The sequence is cut down to CDR3 DNA, 45 bases in frame from base 1. The germline V gene yields SGHAT for CDR1 and FQNNGV for CDR2.

In this chain, TRBV11-2 is recombined with TRBJ2-6; possibly the D gene is TRBD2, per 6 matching bases. The TCR sequence derives from a female donor with multiple sclerosis, enrolled in a pregnancy study. This specimen was peripheral blood, taken in the third trimester of pregnancy. The CDR3 protein: CASSYGGPGANVLTF. The bases are TGTGCCAGCAGCTACGGGGGACCTGGGGCCAACGTCCTGACTTTC.